Below, 32 T cell receptor beta chains from the same sample are listed, as sequenced in a study of human T cells and chemical hapten exposure. TCRdb itself ran the RACE reads through MiXCR, one entry per CDR3 protein. The sample lists about 110,000 distinct CDR3 sequences, less than 40% occurring once. Indicated time point: patch test 3, about 24 weeks after DPC sensitization. As for treatment: therapeutic diphenylcyclopropenone sensitization with weekly scalp DPC. The sequenced sample was whole blood, obtained in connection with sensitization to the hapten diphenylcyclopropenone (DPC). These receptor sequences come from a man aged 35 to 55 with alopecia areata. Some clones in this sample may be carry-over from other donors' samples.

This clonotype has only a few counts. CDR3: CASSYFVLEPGELFF. Written as DNA, the CDR3 is TGTGCCAGCAGTTACTTTGTACTGGAGCCTGGGGAGCTGTTTTTT. The genes are TRBV6-6 and TRBJ2-2; D unclear. Germline lookup yields CDR1 MNHNY and CDR2 SVGAGI (reference sequence). V dropped 1 base and J dropped 8 bases, with 14 bases sitting between them. This CDR3 contains 15 residues.

V gene TRBV6-2 or TRBV6-3 combines with J gene TRBJ2-1, with 15 bases aligning to TRBD2. Germline CDR1 and CDR2: MNHEY and SVGEGT. J lost 6 bases, V lost 0 bases, and 6 bases had no gene match. The CDR3 covers 18 residues. CDR3 sequence: CASSYSRTSGREPNEQFF. CDR3 coding DNA: TGTGCCAGCAGTTACTCGAGGACTAGCGGGAGGGAACCCAATGAGCAGTTCTTC.

Only a few counts were recorded for this clonotype. This chain connects TRBV12-3 or TRBV12-4 to TRBJ2-7; D uncertain. The CDR3 spans 16 residues. The ends were cut back, 3 bases at V and 0 bases at J, with 15 bases in the middle. CDR3 in amino acids: CASSLVRFLTSYEQYF. The CDR3 DNA is TGTGCCAGCAGTTTGGTGAGGTTCCTGACCTCCTACGAGCAGTACTTC.

This clonotype has only one observation. J is TRBJ2-7 and V is TRBV28, with a weak D call TRBD1 (5 bases). Trimming took 6 bases from V and 0 from J, leaving 12 bases between them. Germline assignment: CDR1 MDHEN and CDR2 SYDVKM. This CDR3 is built from 14 residues. CDR3 loop: CASSNRISSYEQYF. The CDR3 nucleotides are TGTGCCAGCAGCAACAGGATCAGCTCCTACGAGCAGTACTTC.

This rearrangement joins TRBV19 to TRBJ2-1; tentatively, D is TRBD1 (5 bases). Trimming removed 5 bases at V and 8 bases at J, with 19 bases between. The germline CDR1 and CDR2 sequences are LNHDA and SQIVND (reference sequence). This CDR3 spans 15 amino acids. CDR3 coding DNA: TGTGCCAGTAGTCCCCAAGGGGCCTTAACGGATGAGCAGTTCTTC. This codes for CASSPQGALTDEQFF.

Only a few counts were recorded for this clonotype. The chain recombines TRBV3-1 with TRBJ2-3; 14 bases match TRBD2. The CDR3 extends over 15 amino acids. In germline, CDR1 is LGHDT, CDR2 YNNKEL (reference sequence). The J segment lost 7 bases and the V segment lost 4 bases, leaving 4 bases of the junction unmatched. This CDR3 is CASSLGLAGEHTQYF. CDR3 in DNA: TGTGCCAGCAGCCTGGGACTAGCGGGAGAACATACGCAGTATTTT.

V gene TRBV6-2 or TRBV6-3 combines with J gene TRBJ1-5, with D hard to call. CDR3 size: 11 residues. CDR1 and CDR2 from the germline V gene are MNHEY and SVGEGT. V was clipped by 10 bases and J by 4 bases, with 8 bases between them. CDR3 in amino acids: CATGLNQPQHF. The CDR3 region has the DNA TGTGCCACAGGTTTGAATCAGCCCCAGCATTTT.

The chain combines TRBV6-5 with TRBJ1-1; D possibly corresponds to TRBD1 (5 bases). The germline CDR1 and CDR2 sequences are MNHEY and SVGAGI. Trimming took 6 bases from V and 1 from J, leaving 21 bases between them. CDR3 length: 17 residues. The CDR3 loop reads CASRPTGVAGANTEAFF. In DNA, the CDR3 is TGTGCCAGCAGACCCACGGGGGTGGCAGGCGCGAACACTGAAGCTTTCTTT.

This chain joins TRBV14 and TRBJ2-3, with D perhaps matching TRBD1 (7 bases). With 4 bases removed from V and 5 bases from J, the gap between germline ends came to 16 bases. The CDR3 totals 15 residues. Germline assignment: CDR1 SGHDN and CDR2 FVKESK. The CDR3 DNA follows: TGTGCCAGCAGCCTGGCCCGGAGGGGGCTAGATACGCAGTATTTT. The encoded protein is CASSLARRGLDTQYF.

The rearrangement links TRBV20-1 to TRBJ2-5; 13 bases agree with TRBD2. This CDR3 has 17 amino acids. Trimming took 5 bases from V and 0 from J; bases not matched to a gene: 9. Per germline, CDR1 DFQATT and CDR2 SNEGSKA (reference sequence). This chain's CDR3 is CSAPRTSGSAYQETQYF. The CDR3, as DNA: TGCAGTGCTCCGCGGACTAGCGGGAGCGCGTACCAAGAGACCCAGTACTTC.

V gene TRBV7-9 combines with J gene TRBJ2-6; TRBD2 agrees at 10 bases. From germline, CDR1 is SEHNR and CDR2 FQNEAQ (reference sequence). The CDR3 covers 18 residues. After removal of 3 bases from V and 4 bases from J, the junction contained 9 bases not matched to a gene. Written as DNA, the CDR3 is TGTGCCAGCAGCTTTATTGAGCGGGAGGGCCTCGGGGCCAACGTCCTGACTTTC. This gives the protein CASSFIEREGLGANVLTF. Filled out from reference TRBV7-9 and TRBJ2-6, the complete variable domain reads DTGVSQNPRHKITKRGQNVTFRCDPISEHNRLYWYRQTLGQGPEFLTYFQNEAQLEKSRLLSDRFSAERPKGSFSTLEIQRTEQGDSAMYLCASSFIEREGLGANVLTFGAGSRLTVL.

For this clonotype: Germline and junction disagree at one end, which may indicate a read error. The V gene is TRBV7-3, the J gene TRBJ2-4; no clear D gene. The CDR3 covers 10 residues. CDR1 and CDR2 from the germline V gene are SGHTA and FQGTGA. The chain's CDR3 is CASSSQRMGF. The CDR3 DNA sequence: TGTGCCAGCAGCTCACAACGCATGGGGTTC.

The rearrangement joins TRBV20-1 to TRBJ2-1; 7 positions match TRBD2. The CDR3 has 15 residues. From germline, CDR1 is DFQATT and CDR2 SNEGSKA (reference sequence). J was trimmed by 5 bases and V by 0 bases; bases with no gene match: 7. CDR3 nucleotide sequence: TGCAGTGCTAGAGATGGGGCGGGAGTACACAATGAGCAGTTCTTC. Amino acid sequence: CSARDGAGVHNEQFF.

This chain uses TRBV18 with TRBJ1-1, with D maybe TRBD1 (5 bases). V was pared by 7 bases and J by 5 bases, with 14 bases between. The CDR3 loop spans 13 amino acids. From germline, CDR1 is KGHSH and CDR2 LQKENI. CDR3 DNA sequence: TGTGCCAGCTTCACCATTGGGGGTACTGAAGCTTTCTTT. Protein: CASFTIGGTEAFF.

DNA of the CDR3: TGTGCCAGCAGCCTAGGGTTGTCGGAGACCCAGTACTTC. Its translation: CASSLGLSETQYF. The rearrangement links TRBV11-2 to TRBJ2-5; D unclear. This CDR3 comprises 13 residues. Looked up from germline, CDR1 is SGHAT and CDR2 is FQNNGV. The germline V and J ends were trimmed by 5 bases and 5 bases, with 12 bases remaining between them.

CDR3 sequence (DNA): TGTGCCAGCAAGTTCGGGGATACGCAGTATTTT. This sequence encodes CASKFGDTQYF. The rearrangement uses TRBV6-2 or TRBV6-3 and TRBJ2-3; no clear D. The CDR3 covers 11 residues. CDR1 and CDR2 (germline): MNHEY, SVGEGT. V lost 7 bases, J lost 6 bases, and 8 bases lay in between.

The CDR3 spells CSAPKSGSWAEQYF. The DNA of the CDR3 is TGCAGTGCACCCAAGAGCGGGAGTTGGGCCGAGCAGTACTTC. This sequence joins TRBV20-1 and TRBJ2-7; 8 nucleotides line up with TRBD2. With V trimmed by 6 bases and J by 6 bases, 13 bases remained unmatched. The germline CDR1 and CDR2 sequences are DFQATT and SNEGSKA (reference sequence). This CDR3 is built from 14 residues.

This chain uses TRBV6-5 with TRBJ2-4; D gene ambiguous. This CDR3 is built from 16 residues. Germline CDR1 and CDR2: MNHEY and SVGAGI. The ends were cut back, 0 bases at V and 1 base at J, with 10 bases in the middle. The CDR3 nucleotides read TGTGCCAGCAGTTACTCGATAAGCTCTGCCAAAAACATTCAGTACTTC. This sequence encodes CASSYSISSAKNIQYF.

The V gene is TRBV5-1, the J gene TRBJ2-1; 8 bases map to TRBD1. The CDR3 extends over 17 amino acids. The V and J ends lost 0 bases and 0 bases, in that order; junction bases with no gene match: 5. Germline V lookup: CDR1 SGHRS, CDR2 YFSETQ. The CDR3, as DNA: TGCGCCAGCAGCTTGGCCGGGGACAGGACCTCCTACAATGAGCAGTTCTTC. This sequence encodes CASSLAGDRTSYNEQFF.

The V gene is TRBV6-2 or TRBV6-3, the J gene TRBJ2-2; D remains unclear. The CDR3 is 14 residues long. The germline CDR1 and CDR2 sequences are MNHEY and SVGEGT. The V and J ends lost 0 bases and 1 base respectively, with 3 bases between them. CDR3 nucleotide sequence: TGTGCCAGCAGTTACTCGCGGAACACCGGGGAGCTGTTTTTT. Translated: CASSYSRNTGELFF.

V gene TRBV2 combines with J gene TRBJ1-1; a possible D gene is TRBD1 (5 bases). V gave up 3 bases and J gave up 1 base, with 12 bases separating them. This CDR3 has 15 amino acids. The germline V gene has CDR1 SNHLY and CDR2 FYNNEI. The CDR3 DNA sequence: TGTGCCAGCAGTGATGATGAGGGGAGGAACACTGAAGCTTTCTTT. It is translated as CASSDDEGRNTEAFF.

This chain uses TRBV11-2 with TRBJ2-1; 8 positions agree with TRBD1. This CDR3 region has 18 residues. Germline V CDR1 and CDR2: SGHAT, FQNNGV. The V and J ends lost 6 bases and 4 bases, in that order; junction bases with no gene match: 17. The CDR3 nucleotides are TGTGCCAGCAGACCGCAAACCGGGACAACAGGGGGGTACAATGAGCAGTTCTTC. Protein product: CASRPQTGTTGGYNEQFF.

The chain uses TRBV24-1 and TRBJ2-5; 7 bases map to TRBD1. The CDR3 sequence is 15 residues long. Unmatched junction bases numbered 5, after V lost 3 bases and J lost 2 bases. Germline V gives CDR1 KGHDR, CDR2 SFDVKD. The chain's CDR3 is CATSDLGQPQETQYF. The CDR3 region has the DNA TGTGCCACCAGTGATCTGGGACAGCCTCAAGAGACCCAGTACTTC.

A few counts support this clonotype. The gene calls are TRBV7-9 and TRBJ2-3; D remains unclear. This CDR3 has 12 residues. Trimming stripped 2 bases from V and 6 bases from J, with 6 bases between. CDR1 and CDR2 from the germline V gene are SEHNR and FQNEAQ (reference sequence). In nucleotides, the CDR3 is TGTGCCAGCAGCTTATCTTTGGATACGCAGTATTTT. This gives the protein CASSLSLDTQYF.

This clonotype showed up just a few times. V usage is TRBV12-3 or TRBV12-4 and J usage is TRBJ2-2; D is undetermined. This CDR3 spans 11 amino acids. With 7 bases removed from V and 6 bases from J, the gap between germline ends came to 6 bases. Here the CDR3 reads CASTLPGELFF. Written as DNA, the CDR3 is TGTGCCAGCACCCTACCCGGGGAGCTGTTTTTT.

V is TRBV19 and J is TRBJ1-5; 8 nucleotides match TRBD1. Germline V gene sequence: CDR1 LNHDA, CDR2 SQIVND (reference sequence). The CDR3 covers 15 residues. J lost 1 base, V lost 6 bases, and 5 bases had no gene match. The DNA of the CDR3 is TGTGCCAGTAGGACGGACAGGGAAAGCAATCAGCCCCAGCATTTT. This encodes CASRTDRESNQPQHF.

The genes are TRBV18 and TRBJ2-1; tentatively, D is TRBD1 (6 bases). Germline CDR1 and CDR2: KGHSH and LQKENI. This CDR3 is built from 15 residues. Trimming left V 2 bases short and J 8 bases short, with 16 bases between. The CDR3, as DNA: TGTGCCAGCTCACCAAGCTCAGGGGTGATTTATGAGCAGTTCTTC. This codes for CASSPSSGVIYEQFF.

The chain recombines TRBV6-2 or TRBV6-3 with TRBJ2-7; TRBD1 matches 9 bases. V lost 8 bases, J lost 0 bases, and 8 bases stayed unmatched. This CDR3 has 15 residues. Germline CDR1 MNHEY, CDR2 SVGEGT. In DNA form, the CDR3 reads TGTGCCAGCGCTACGGGACAGGGAGTCTCCTACGAGCAGTACGTC. It encodes CASATGQGVSYEQYV.

Regarding this clonotype: No conserved phenylalanine or tryptophan ends this CDR3, so it is likely a read error. The chain uses TRBV28 and TRBJ2-1; D possibly corresponds to TRBD1 (6 bases). The CDR3 consists of 18 residues. Germline V CDR1 and CDR2: MDHEN, SYDVKM. V lost 5 bases and J 4 bases, leaving 24 bases between the germline ends. CDR3 sequence: CASSTPYFRTEKYNEQFS. In DNA, the CDR3 is TGTGCCAGCAGTACGCCCTACTTCAGGACAGAAAAGTACAATGAGCAGTTCTCC.

This clonotype was observed a few times. The DNA of the CDR3 is TGCGCCAGCAGCCAGGGACAGGTCCACAATCAGCCCCAGCATTTT. This sequence encodes CASSQGQVHNQPQHF. The rearrangement links TRBV4-1 to TRBJ1-5; TRBD1 aligns across 8 bases. Germline V gives CDR1 MGHRA, CDR2 YSYEKL. V shed 3 bases, J shed 3 bases, and the junction held 4 bases outside the gene matches. CDR3 size: 15 residues.

The chain employs TRBV4-1 and TRBJ2-5, with 8 bases aligning to TRBD2. The CDR3 consists of 17 residues. Germline V gene lookup returns CDR1 MGHRA and CDR2 YSYEKL. The ends lost 0 bases at V and 2 bases at J; junction bases unmatched: 8. The CDR3 DNA sequence: TGCGCCAGCAGCCAAGATCGTAGCGGGAATGCACAAGAGACCCAGTACTTC. It translates to CASSQDRSGNAQETQYF.

The chain has TRBV7-2 and TRBJ2-1; D gene unclear. Trimming took 0 bases from V and 9 from J, leaving 18 bases between them. The CDR3 runs to 16 residues. Germline loops: CDR1 SGHTA, CDR2 FQGNSA. The CDR3 here is CASSLAKIGSFGEQFF. The CDR3 DNA sequence: TGTGCCAGCAGCTTAGCGAAGATCGGCAGCTTCGGTGAGCAGTTCTTC.